The T cell receptor beta chain under discussion was sequenced for a study of control samples from healthy donors and cancer patients (dated by TCRdb to the early 2020s). Library method: the immunoSEQ multiplex PCR assay. TCRdb limited this immuneACCESS table to in-frame rearrangements with V and J called. A share of clones is missing; checked studies link under half to unresolved V genes, and the rest is unexplained. In all, the sample holds about 180,000 clones, and around 92% of those were seen once. Clones ranked in the top ten supply 2% of the sample. Remarks on this clone: Its antigen specificity is not known. No qualities accompany the bases; no much larger clone lies one base away.

The source material was blood. The TCR sequence derives from a woman in her thirties or forties in good health.

This receptor has the CDR3 CASSHRGTYEQYF. Read as DNA, the sequence is TGTGCCAGCAGTCACAGGGGAACCTACGAGCAGTACTTC. The rearrangement joined TRBV6-5 to TRBJ2-7, and 7 junction bases match TRBD1. The germline V gene gives CDR1 as MNHEY and CDR2 as SVGAGI. V and J are trimmed by 5 bases and 2 bases, and the gene matches miss 3 bases of the junction. The CDR3 holds 13 amino acids from the cysteine to the phenylalanine. Just CDR3 DNA is preserved here, 39 bases in frame from base 1.